Listed here are 9 T cell receptor beta chains from one sample, sequenced in a study of shared clonotypes between healthy human individuals. The protocol was immunoSEQ multiplex PCR, while the TCRdb copy is restricted to in-frame clones and leaves out a portion. This table has under 2.5 million clones, roughly 90% appearing once. The sequenced sample consisted of naive CD4+ T cells from PBMCs. Subset meaning: CD45RA+ positively selected. The receptors derive from a man aged 18 to 29 in good health. Some clones in this sample may be carry-over from other donors' samples.

The chain carries TRBV27 and TRBJ2-1, with TRBD1 matching 8 bases. From germline, CDR1 is MNHEY and CDR2 SMNVEV (reference sequence). V dropped 5 bases and J dropped 0; count of bases not matched to a gene: 6. The CDR3 extends over 16 amino acids. The CDR3 nucleotides are TGTGCCAGCAGTCCTCGGACAGGGACCTCCTACAATGAGCAGTTCTTC. This gives the protein CASSPRTGTSYNEQFF.

This clone was found once. This chain links TRBV2 with TRBJ2-7, with 10 bases identical to TRBD1. Per germline, CDR1 SNHLY and CDR2 FYNNEI. This CDR3 region has 14 residues. The V and J ends lost 7 bases and 6 bases, in that order; junction bases with no gene match: 9. In nucleotides, the CDR3 is TGTGCCAGCATCGCGGTGACAGGGGGCTCCGAGCAGTACTTC. It specifies CASIAVTGGSEQYF.

This clone has just one count. This rearrangement joins TRBV7-3 to TRBJ2-2, with TRBD2 matching over 7 bases. CDR1 is SGHTA, CDR2 FQGTGA, per germline. Germline trimming cut 4 bases from V and 0 bases from J; bases unmatched to any gene: 5. The CDR3 runs 16 residues. In DNA, the CDR3 is TGTGCCAGCAGCTCCACGGCGGGGGCGAACACCGGGGAGCTGTTTTTT. This encodes CASSSTAGANTGELFF.

The J gene is TRBJ2-3, the V gene TRBV9; tentatively, D is TRBD2 (6 bases). V lost 3 bases to trimming and J lost 4 bases, with 12 bases between them. The CDR3 consists of 14 residues. Germline V lookup: CDR1 SGDLS, CDR2 YYNGEE. CDR3 coding DNA: TGTGCCAGCAGCGCGGGAGTGGTGTCAGATACGCAGTATTTT. Translation gives CASSAGVVSDTQYF.

The chain employs TRBV29-1 and TRBJ1-4, with a tentative D call TRBD1 (6 bases). The CDR3 loop spans 14 amino acids. V lost 6 bases, J lost 4 bases, and 15 bases lay in between. Germline lookup yields CDR1 SQVTM and CDR2 ANQGSEA. The CDR3 spells CSVAVGGYNEKLFF. DNA for the CDR3: TGCAGCGTCGCAGTAGGGGGGTATAATGAAAAACTGTTTTTT.

The chain joins TRBV2 to TRBJ2-3; the D call may be TRBD1 or TRBD2 (5 bases each). CDR1 is SNHLY, CDR2 FYNNEI, per germline. This CDR3 is 13 amino acids long. Between the trimmed V and J ends, which lost 6 bases and 5 bases, there was a span of 12 bases. The CDR3 sequence is CASRGWGRDTQYF. CDR3 bases: TGTGCCAGCAGGGGTTGGGGGAGAGATACGCAGTATTTT.

The V gene is TRBV10-1, the J gene TRBJ2-1, with 12 bases lining up with TRBD2. The CDR3 runs 16 residues. Germline-derived CDR1 and CDR2 are WNHNN and SYGVQD (reference sequence). V shed 2 bases and J 4 bases; nucleotides not matched to a gene: 3. CDR3 in DNA: TGCGCCAGCAGTGAGCTCCTAGCGGGAGGGTACAATGAGCAGTTCTTC. Protein sequence: CASSELLAGGYNEQFF.

This chain joins TRBV5-1 and TRBJ1-5; possible D gene TRBD1, 5 bases. The V gene's germline CDR1 is SGHRS and CDR2 YFSETQ. CDR3 length: 14 residues. Trimming shortened V by 4 bases and J by 6 bases, and 14 bases separated the two germline ends. The CDR3 DNA follows: TGCGCCAGCAGCAGCGACCCTGGGGGTCAGCCCCAGCATTTT. It specifies CASSSDPGGQPQHF.

This clone occurred once. The CDR3 nucleotides read TGTGCCAGCAGCTTAACTAGCGGGAAGAATAATGAGCAGTTCTTC. This sequence encodes CASSLTSGKNNEQFF. The rearrangement uses TRBV7-8 and TRBJ2-1; 10 nucleotides line up with TRBD2. The CDR3 has 15 amino acids. The V segment lost 2 bases and the J segment 7 bases; nucleotides outside the gene matches: 5. CDR1 and CDR2 from the germline V gene are SGHVS and FQNEAQ.